The clone carrying this T cell receptor beta chain appeared a few times. V was clipped by 2 bases and J by 6 bases; unmatched bases: 0. This CDR3 has 13 residues. Germline values: CDR1 MNHEY, CDR2 SVGEGT. This sample is drawn from a study of T cells after yellow fever vaccination. MiXCR, run by TCRdb on the 5' RACE reads, gives a single entry per CDR3 protein. The table shows 300,000 or so distinct CDR3 sequences, with less than 9.5% occurring only once. The material sequenced was CD4+ T cells sorted from PBMCs, taken 5 days after the yellow fever booster vaccination. This TCR derives from a man younger than 35 who received the YFV17D yellow fever vaccine. V and J are TRBV6-2 or TRBV6-3 and TRBJ2-2, with 7 bases that match TRBD2. CDR3 sequence (DNA): TGTGCCAGCAGTTACGGGGGGGCCGGGGAGCTGTTTTTT. As protein: CASSYGGAGELFF.